This T cell receptor beta chain was recovered during a study of post-analysis software for immune sequencing data. This clonotype was picked up a small number of times. Included in the TCR beta cDNA libraries were unique molecular identifiers. TCRdb reanalysed the PCR reads using MiXCR and keeps one entry per CDR3 protein. The sample contains about 540,000 distinct CDR3 sequences, roughly 34% of which appear only once. The sequence was collected from a girl aged 2-17 years with multiple sclerosis. The sample was blood.

This chain's CDR3 is CSARDKTDYEQYF. The CDR3 coding sequence is TGCAGTGCTAGAGATAAAACGGATTACGAGCAGTACTTC. The chain joins TRBV20-1 to TRBJ2-7; D unclear. The CDR3 loop spans 13 amino acids. Trimming removed 0 bases at V and 4 bases at J, with 10 bases between. Germline V gives CDR1 DFQATT, CDR2 SNEGSKA (reference sequence).